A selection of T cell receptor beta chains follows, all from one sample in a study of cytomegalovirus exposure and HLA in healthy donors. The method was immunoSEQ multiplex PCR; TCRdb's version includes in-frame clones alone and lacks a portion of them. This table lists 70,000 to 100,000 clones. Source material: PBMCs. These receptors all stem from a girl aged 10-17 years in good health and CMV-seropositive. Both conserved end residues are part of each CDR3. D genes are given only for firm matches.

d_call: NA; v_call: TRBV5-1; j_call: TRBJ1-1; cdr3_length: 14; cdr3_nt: TGCGCCAGCAGCTGGGCAGATACGAACACTGAAGCTTTCTTT; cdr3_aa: CASSWADTNTEAFF
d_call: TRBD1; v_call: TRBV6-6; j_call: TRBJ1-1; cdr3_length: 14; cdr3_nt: TGTGCCAGCAGTTCGACAGGGGGTGGCACTGAAGCTTTCTTT; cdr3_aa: CASSSTGGGTEAFF
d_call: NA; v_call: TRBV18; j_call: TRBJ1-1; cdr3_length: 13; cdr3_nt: TGTGCCAGCTCACCAAGGGAGGAGGGAGAAGCTTTCTTT; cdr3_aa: CASSPREEGEAFF
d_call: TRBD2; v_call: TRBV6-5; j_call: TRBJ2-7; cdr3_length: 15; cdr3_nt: TGTGCTAGCAGTTATGGAGCGGGGGACTCCTACGAGCAGTACTTC; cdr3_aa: CASSYGAGDSYEQYF
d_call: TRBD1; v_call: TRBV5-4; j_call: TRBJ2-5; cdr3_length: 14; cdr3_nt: TGTGCCAGCAGTCCACAGGGGGCGGGGGAGAACCAGTACTTC; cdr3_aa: CASSPQGAGENQYF
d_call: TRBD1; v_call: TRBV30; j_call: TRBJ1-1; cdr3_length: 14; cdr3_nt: TGTGCCTGGAGCACAGGGGGCTTTGGCACTGAAGCTTTCTTT; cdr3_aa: CAWSTGGFGTEAFF
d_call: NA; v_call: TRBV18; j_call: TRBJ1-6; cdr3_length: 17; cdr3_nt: TGTGCCAGCTCACGAATCGGCCGAGGGCAACTAAATTCACCCCTCCACTTT; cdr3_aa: CASSRIGRGQLNSPLHF
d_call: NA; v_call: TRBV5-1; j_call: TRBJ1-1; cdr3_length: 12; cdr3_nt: TGCGCCAGCAGCTTGGATGTCTCTGAAGCTTTCTTT; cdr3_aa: CASSLDVSEAFF
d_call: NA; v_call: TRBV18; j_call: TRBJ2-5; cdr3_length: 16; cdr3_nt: TGTGCCAGCTCACCAGTCAGGGGTCTATTTCAAGAGACCCAGTACTTC; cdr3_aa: CASSPVRGLFQETQYF
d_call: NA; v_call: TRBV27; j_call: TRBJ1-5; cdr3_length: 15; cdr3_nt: TGTGCCAGCAGTTTATACCTGGCTAGCAATCAGCCCCAGCATTTT; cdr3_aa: CASSLYLASNQPQHF
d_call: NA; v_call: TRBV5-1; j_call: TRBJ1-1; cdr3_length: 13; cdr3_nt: TGCGCCAGCAGATACAGGGTGAACACTGAAGCTTTCTTT; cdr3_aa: CASRYRVNTEAFF
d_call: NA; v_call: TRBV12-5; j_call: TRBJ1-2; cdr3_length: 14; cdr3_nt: TGTGCTAGTGGTTTGCGAGCGTCGGCAGATGGCTACACCTTC; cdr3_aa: CASGLRASADGYTF
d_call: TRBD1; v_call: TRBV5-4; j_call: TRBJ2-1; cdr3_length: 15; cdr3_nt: TGTGCCAGCAGAGCTACAGGGGGAGGCTACAATGAGCAGTTCTTC; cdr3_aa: CASRATGGGYNEQFF
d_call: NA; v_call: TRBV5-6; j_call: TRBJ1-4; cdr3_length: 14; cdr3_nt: TGTGCCAGCAGCCTGTCGTCAGTGAGGGAAAAACTGTTTTTT; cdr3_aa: CASSLSSVREKLFF
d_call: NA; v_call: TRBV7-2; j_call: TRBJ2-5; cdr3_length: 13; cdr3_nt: TGTGCCAGCAGCTGGGACAATCAAGAGACCCAGTACTTC; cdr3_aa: CASSWDNQETQYF
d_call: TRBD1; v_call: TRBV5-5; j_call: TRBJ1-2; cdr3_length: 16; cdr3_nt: TGTGCCAGCAGCCGTGGGGAGACACAGGGGTCGTATGGCTACACCTTC; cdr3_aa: CASSRGETQGSYGYTF
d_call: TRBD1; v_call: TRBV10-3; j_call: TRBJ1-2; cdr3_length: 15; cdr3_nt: TGTGCCATCAGGAAAGGACAGGGGGCGCATGAAGGCTACACCTTC; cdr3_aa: CAIRKGQGAHEGYTF
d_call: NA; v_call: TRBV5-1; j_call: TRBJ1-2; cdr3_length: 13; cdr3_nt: TGCGCCAGCAGCTTGGTGGCAAACTATGGCTACACCTTC; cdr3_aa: CASSLVANYGYTF
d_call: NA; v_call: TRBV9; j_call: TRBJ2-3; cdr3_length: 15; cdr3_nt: TGTGCCAGCAGCCCCCCTGGGCTTACCACGGATACGCAGTATTTT; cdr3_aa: CASSPPGLTTDTQYF
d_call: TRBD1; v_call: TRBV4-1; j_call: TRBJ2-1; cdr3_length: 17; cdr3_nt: TGCGCCAGCAGCCAAGAAATGAGACAGGGATTCGACAATGAGCAGTTCTTC; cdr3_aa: CASSQEMRQGFDNEQFF
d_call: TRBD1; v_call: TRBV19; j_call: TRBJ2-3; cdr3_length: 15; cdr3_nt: TGTGCCAGTAGTCCCATGGGACAGAACACAGATACGCAGTATTTT; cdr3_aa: CASSPMGQNTDTQYF
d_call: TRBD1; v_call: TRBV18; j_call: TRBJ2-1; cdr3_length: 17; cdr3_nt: TGTGCCAGCTCACGAATAGGGACAGGTAGCTCCTACAATGAGCAGTTCTTC; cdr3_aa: CASSRIGTGSSYNEQFF
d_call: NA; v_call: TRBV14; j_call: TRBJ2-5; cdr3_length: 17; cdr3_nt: TGTGCCAGCAGCCAAGATCGAACAGCCCCCTCACAAGAGACCCAGTACTTC; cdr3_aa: CASSQDRTAPSQETQYF
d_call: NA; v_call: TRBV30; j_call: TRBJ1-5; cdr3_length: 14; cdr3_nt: TGTGCCTGGAGTGGACAGGACTCGGTGCAGCCCCAGCATTTT; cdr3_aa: CAWSGQDSVQPQHF
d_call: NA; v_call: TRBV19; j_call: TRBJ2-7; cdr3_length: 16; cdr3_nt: TGTGCCAGTAGCCGGGCTGGAGACAGGAACCTCTACGAGCAGTACTTC; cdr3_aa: CASSRAGDRNLYEQYF
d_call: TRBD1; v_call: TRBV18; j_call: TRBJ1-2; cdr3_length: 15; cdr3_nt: TGTGCCAGCTCACCGACAGGGCTCTCGGACTATGGCTACACCTTC; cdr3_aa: CASSPTGLSDYGYTF
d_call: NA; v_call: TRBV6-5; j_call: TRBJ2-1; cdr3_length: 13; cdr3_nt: TGTGCCAGCAGCTTAAGCGGATACAATGAGCAGTTCTTC; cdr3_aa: CASSLSGYNEQFF
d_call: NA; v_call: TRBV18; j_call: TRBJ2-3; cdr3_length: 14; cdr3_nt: TGTGCCAGCTCAATTCAGGGGCAGGGCCGTTTTCAGTATTTT; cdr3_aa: CASSIQGQGRFQYF
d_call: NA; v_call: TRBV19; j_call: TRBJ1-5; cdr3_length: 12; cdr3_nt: TGTGCCAGTACATCCGGGGGTCAGCCCCAGCATTTT; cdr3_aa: CASTSGGQPQHF